This paragraph reports one TCR beta chain. The sample holds other DNA sequences that translate to the same CDR3. The sample belongs to a study of shared clonotypes between healthy human individuals. The CDR3 loop spans 14 amino acids. Germline trimming cut 5 bases from V and 6 bases from J; bases unmatched to any gene: 4. Germline assignment: CDR1 SGHAT and CDR2 FQNNGV. Genomic DNA belonging to each subset was distributed in equal measure over several immunoSEQ plates. Authors' methods: For the immunoSEQ data, sequences were junction-only without quality scores, so filtering differed. Generated by immunoSEQ multiplex PCR, the TCRdb table keeps only in-frame clones and is missing some. Clone size and V and J calls were adopted from that table, with D and trimming inferred from the DNA. Among about 2.4 million clones listed, approximately 94% were seen once.

This chain links TRBV11-2 with TRBJ2-1; 10 bases align to TRBD2. The TCR originated in a man between 18 and 35 years old in good health. Sequenced material: naive CD4+ T cells sorted from blood. Subset here: CD45RA+ positively selected. The CDR3 nucleotides are TGTGCCAGCAGCCCCTTAGCGGGAGGCAATGAGCAGTTCTTC. Translation: CASSPLAGGNEQFF.